This T cell receptor (beta chain) was documented in a study of blood T cell repertoires in COVID-19. Method: immunoSEQ multiplex PCR; TCRdb's copy keeps in-frame clones and lacks some. Seen here are a few hundred thousand clones, around 90% observed once, and the top ten hold approximately 2.1%. Germline assignment: CDR1 SEHNR and CDR2 FQNEAQ (reference sequence). The CDR3 consists of 15 residues. Deletions cut 1 base from V and 3 bases from J, with 13 bases between. The chain carries TRBV7-9 and TRBJ2-7, with D possibly matching TRBD2 (6 bases). The TCR sequence derives from a woman aged 60-75 years with COVID-19, enrolled during active disease. Source material: peripheral blood. The CDR3 reads CASSLGGEDGYEQYF. CDR3 bases: TGTGCCAGCAGCTTAGGAGGGGAGGATGGCTACGAGCAGTACTTC.